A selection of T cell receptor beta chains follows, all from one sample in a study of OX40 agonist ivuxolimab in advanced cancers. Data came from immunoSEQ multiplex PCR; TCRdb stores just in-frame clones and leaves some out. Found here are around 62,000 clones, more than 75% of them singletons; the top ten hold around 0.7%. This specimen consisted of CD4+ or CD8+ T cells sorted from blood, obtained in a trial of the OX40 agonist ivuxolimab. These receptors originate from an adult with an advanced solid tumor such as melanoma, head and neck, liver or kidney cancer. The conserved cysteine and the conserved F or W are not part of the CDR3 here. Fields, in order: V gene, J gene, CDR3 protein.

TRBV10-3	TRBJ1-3	AISESTPGNTIY
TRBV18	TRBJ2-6	ASSPRRDSTGANVLT
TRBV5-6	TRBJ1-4	ASSSPRGNEKLF
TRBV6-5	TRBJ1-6	ASRGQLYNSPLH
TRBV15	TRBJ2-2	ATSRDRRGHTGELF
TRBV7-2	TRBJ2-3	ASSYDLLAGGQY
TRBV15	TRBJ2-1	ATSRDQIGDEQF
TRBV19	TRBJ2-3	ASTLAGGTDTQY
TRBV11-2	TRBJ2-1	ASSSGTNNEQF
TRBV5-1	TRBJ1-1	ASGPGGGDTEAF
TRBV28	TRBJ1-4	ASSTNRGPNEKLF
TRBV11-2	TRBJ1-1	ASSLRSKGEAF
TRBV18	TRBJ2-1	ASSPGDSGGYNEQF
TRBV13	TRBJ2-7	ASSLQKSYEQY
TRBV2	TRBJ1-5	ASRPDRGLGQPQH
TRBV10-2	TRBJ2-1	AAGTALYNEQF
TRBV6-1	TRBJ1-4	ASSGGGKLF
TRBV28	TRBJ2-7	ASSITGGERRYEQY
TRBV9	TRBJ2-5	ASSQAGGLRETQY
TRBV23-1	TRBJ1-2	ARGDGYYGYT
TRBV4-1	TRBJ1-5	ASSQAYSNQPQH